This T cell receptor (beta chain) was sequenced during a study of T cell repertoires in cytomegalovirus infection. Turning to the study itself: Matching HLA type, along with CMV infection, was indicated by public TCR beta signatures. Study-wide results and caveats: The response measured ex vivo was dominated by TCR beta clonotypes (HLA-C-restricted and CMV-specific). Accumulated public TCR beta family frequency recognized individuals carrying CMV together with the relevant HLA.

In this sample, this clonotype turned up many times. The antigen is unknown. Trimming cost V 4 bases and J 5 bases, with 12 bases left between them. Germline CDR1 and CDR2: MNHNS and SASEGT. There are 13 residues in the CDR3. A single record per CDR3 protein comes from TCRdb applying MiXCR to the reads. The data contain roughly 500,000 distinct CDR3 sequences, about 15% of them seen just once; the ten biggest clones take up approximately 24%. The chain combines TRBV6-1 with TRBJ2-7, with D possibly TRBD2 on 6 matching bases. The sequenced material came from CD8+ T cells from PBMCs. This clonotype originated in a human donor in good health (CMV status not recorded). Some clones in this sample may be carry-over from other donors' samples. Here the CDR3 DNA reads TGTGCCAGCAGTGGGGAACTAGCTAACGAGCAGTACTTC. It is translated as CASSGELANEQYF.